Included here is one TCR beta chain sequence, with context. The record originates from a study of shared clonotypes between healthy human individuals. There were no recent acute infections or vaccinations among the donors, who were healthy HIV-negative adults. TCRdb's copy holds only in-frame clones and misses some; the assay was immunoSEQ multiplex PCR. The sample comprises more than 2,000,000 clones, over 85% of which are singletons, and 0.35% to 0.45% rests with the top ten. Trimming removed 4 bases from V and 2 bases from J, with 7 bases in between. This CDR3 spans 13 amino acids. Germline values: CDR1 SGHRS, CDR2 YFSETQ.

This receptor was taken from a man between 18 and 35 years old in good health. Some clones in this sample may be carry-over from other donors' samples. This chain links TRBV5-1 with TRBJ1-5; D possibly corresponds to TRBD1 (6 bases). Sequencing was carried out using naive CD4+ T cells from PBMCs. Subset denoted: CD45RA+ positively selected. The chain's CDR3 is CASSRQGNQPQHF. In DNA form, the CDR3 reads TGCGCCAGCAGCCGACAGGGCAATCAGCCCCAGCATTTT.